The T cell receptor beta chain described here comes from a study of early T cells in non-severe SARS-CoV-2 infection (dated by TCRdb to the early 2020s). General notes on the study: TCR sequencing used bulk RNA from unsorted whole blood, so alpha and beta chains could not be paired.

This was a case-control study nested in a cohort of healthcare workers in London, UK, who had nasopharyngeal swab PCR tests and blood samples taken every week. Healthcare workers were recruited between 23 and 31 March 2020, during the week of the UK lockdown, and were followed weekly for up to 16 weeks. This clonotype was seen more than once but under ten times. Its cognate antigen has yet to be identified. No much larger clonotype is one base removed from it; base qualities were not supplied. Library method: 5' RACE. The sequencer listed for this sample is NextSeq 500. Unique molecular identifiers were attached to individual cDNA molecules in the TCR library protocol so that sequencing error and PCR bias could be corrected. Both TCR alpha and beta chains were sequenced, and tight co-correlation was observed between alpha and beta sequence abundances in each sample. In the paper's pipeline: Decombinator V4 was used to annotate the V gene, J gene and CDR3 of the TCR sequences. Expanded TCRs were defined as changing significantly between any two time points under a Poisson model with p below 0.0001. TCR abundances were normalised to the total number of TCRs sequenced per sample and expressed as counts per million. MAIT TCRs were defined by TRAV1-2 paired with TRAJ12, TRAJ20 or TRAJ33, and iNKT TCRs by TRAV10 paired with TRAJ18. A search of VDJdb, accessed on 1 November 2021, was run for TCRs annotated to CMV, EBV and SARS-CoV-2, with TCRs annotated for multiple antigens excluded. TCRdb trimmed public reads at Q25 via fastp, called clones via MiXCR and kept in-frame beta chains. Entries that share a CDR3 protein sequence are merged under the most common genes and DNA. It is TCRdb's table, rather than the study itself, that gives the V and J calls and clone size. This sample lists approximately 77,000 distinct CDR3 sequences; 12% were detected once. Jointly, the top ten make up around 3.6% of the sample.

Per the germline V gene (reference sequence), SGHNT is the CDR1 and YYREEE is the CDR2. Trimming takes 1 base from V and 7 bases from J, and the germline ends sit 17 bases apart. The CDR3 has 15 amino acids, counting the end cysteine and phenylalanine. The sequence is cut down to CDR3 DNA, 45 bases in frame from base 1. The paper as a whole reports these results and caveats: VDJdb matching was skewed toward anti-spike CD8 responses and likely underestimated virus-specific expansions, missing private and CD4 specificities.

The rearranged chain carries TRBV5-4 and TRBJ1-1, with TRBD1 tentatively as D gene (6 bases match). The TCR sequence derives from an adult who was a healthcare worker with PCR-confirmed SARS-CoV-2 infection or an uninfected control (not recorded which). Input material: whole blood. The bases are TGTGCCAGCAGCTTGTCCAAGGGGGGGAGGATTGAAGCTTTCTTT. This sequence encodes CASSLSKGGRIEAFF. With the portions outside the CDR3 filled from the reference TRBV5-4 and TRBJ1-1 genes, the complete variable region becomes ETGVTQSPTHLIKTRGQQVTLRCSSQSGHNTVSWYQQALGQGPQFIFQYYREEENGRGNFPPRFSGLQFPNYSSELNVNALELDDSALYLCASSLSKGGRIEAFFGQGTRLTVV.